This entry lists 8 T cell receptor beta chains sequenced from one sample in a study of EBV T-cell therapy then PD-1 blockade in nasopharyngeal carcinoma (dated by TCRdb to the early 2020s). The library was made by the immunoSEQ multiplex PCR assay. Held by TCRdb, this immuneACCESS table contains in-frame sequences only and omits some clones. Under half of the omission traces to an unresolved V gene where checked; the cause of the rest is unknown. This sample is represented by about 21,000 clones; roughly four fifths of them were singletons. Approximately 34% of the sample lies in the top ten. The sample's time point label, in plain terms: 266 days after commencement of treatment, after nivolumab therapy. Sample treatment or condition, as interpreted from the label and publication: AdE1-LMPpoly-expanded autologous EBV-specific T-cell therapy followed by anti-PD-1 nivolumab. The antigens these receptors bind are not known.

Sequenced here: CD8+ T cells from blood, sampled at roughly day 280 from a patient whose treatment included autologous EBV-specific T cells and nivolumab. These receptors originate from a middle-aged man with nasopharyngeal carcinoma.

In this sample, this clone turned up once. This chain uses TRBV30 with TRBJ1-2; D not certain. The CDR3 length is 13 residues. Germline CDR1 reads GTSNPN; CDR2 reads SVGIG (reference sequence). With 0 bases removed from V and 2 bases from J, the gap between germline ends came to 7 bases. The CDR3 loop reads CAWSVGNNYGYTF. In DNA, the CDR3 is TGTGCCTGGAGTGTGGGCAACAACTATGGCTACACCTTC.

On this clone: The junction and the germline gene differ at one end; a read error may be behind it. The rearrangement joins TRBV30 to TRBJ2-7; TRBD1 agrees at 8 bases. Germline CDR1 and CDR2: GTSNPN and SVGIG (reference sequence). The CDR3 has 12 amino acids. CDR3 in amino acids: CAGQGTSSEQYF. The CDR3 DNA is TGTGCCGGACAGGGCACCTCCTCCGAGCAGTACTTC.

The V gene is TRBV7-9, the J gene TRBJ1-6; tentative D call: TRBD1 (5 bases). The CDR3 spans 17 residues. The V end was cut by 5 bases, the J end by 10 bases, with 24 bases between. Looked up from germline, CDR1 is SEHNR and CDR2 is FQNEAQ (reference sequence). CDR3 nucleotides: TGTGCCAGCAGCCAACATGATTTGGAAGGGGCCAGGTCACCCCTCCACTTT. Its protein product is CASSQHDLEGARSPLHF.

V usage is TRBV4-1 and J usage is TRBJ2-3, with 12 bases that match TRBD2. CDR3 length: 17 amino acids. The junction had 2 bases not matched to a gene; V was cut back by 0 bases and J by 1 base. CDR1 MGHRA and CDR2 YSYEKL come from the germline V gene. CDR3 region: CASSQEWTSGGTDTQYF. CDR3 sequence (DNA): TGCGCCAGCAGCCAAGAATGGACTAGCGGGGGCACAGATACGCAGTATTTT.

The V call is TRBV25-1, the J call TRBJ2-1; possibly TRBD1 or TRBD2 for D (5 bases each). CDR3 length: 10 residues. V was pared by 8 bases and J by 7 bases, with 6 bases between. The germline V gene encodes CDR1 MGHDK and CDR2 SYGVNS. The CDR3: CASWGNEQFF. The DNA for the CDR3 is TGTGCCAGCTGGGGGAATGAGCAGTTCTTC.

The V call is TRBV11-1, the J call TRBJ2-3; 7 bases align to TRBD1. CDR3 length: 14 residues. CDR1 is SGHAT and CDR2 is FQDESV in the germline V gene (reference sequence). V lost 2 bases to trimming and J lost 5 bases; unmatched junction nucleotides: 4. CDR3 amino acids: CASSLQGVLDTQYF. The CDR3 region has the DNA TGTGCCAGCAGCTTACAGGGGGTATTAGATACGCAGTATTTT.

Only a few counts were recorded for this clone. The rearrangement links TRBV12-3 or TRBV12-4 to TRBJ1-2; D is unresolved. Trimming pared 2 bases from V and 10 bases from J, leaving 8 bases between. The CDR3 extends over 11 amino acids. The CDR3 coding sequence is TGTGCCAGCAGTTTATTTAGGGACTACACCTTC. Its protein product is CASSLFRDYTF.

The rearrangement links TRBV4-1 to TRBJ1-6; possible D gene TRBD1, 5 bases. The length of the CDR3 is 14 residues. Trimming removed 2 bases from V and 7 bases from J, with 9 bases in between. Germline V CDR1 and CDR2: MGHRA, YSYEKL. The CDR3 nucleotides are TGCGCCAGCAGCCAACGGGGGAAAAATTCACCCCTCCACTTT. It encodes CASSQRGKNSPLHF.